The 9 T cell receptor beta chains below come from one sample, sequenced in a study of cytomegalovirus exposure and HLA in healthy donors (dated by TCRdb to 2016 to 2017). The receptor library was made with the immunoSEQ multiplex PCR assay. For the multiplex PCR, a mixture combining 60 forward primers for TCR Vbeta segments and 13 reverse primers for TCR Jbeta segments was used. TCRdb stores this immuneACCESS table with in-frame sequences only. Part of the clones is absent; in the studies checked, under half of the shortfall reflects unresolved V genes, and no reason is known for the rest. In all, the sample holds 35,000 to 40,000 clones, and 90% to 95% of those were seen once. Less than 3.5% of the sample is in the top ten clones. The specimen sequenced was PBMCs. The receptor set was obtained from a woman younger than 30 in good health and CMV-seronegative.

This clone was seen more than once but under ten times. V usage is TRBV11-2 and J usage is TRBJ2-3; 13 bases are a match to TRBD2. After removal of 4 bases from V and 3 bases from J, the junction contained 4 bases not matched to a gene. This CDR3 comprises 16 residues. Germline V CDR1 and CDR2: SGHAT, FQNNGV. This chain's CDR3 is CASSSGLAGRTDTQYF. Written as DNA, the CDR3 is TGTGCCAGCAGCTCGGGACTAGCGGGACGTACAGATACGCAGTATTTT.

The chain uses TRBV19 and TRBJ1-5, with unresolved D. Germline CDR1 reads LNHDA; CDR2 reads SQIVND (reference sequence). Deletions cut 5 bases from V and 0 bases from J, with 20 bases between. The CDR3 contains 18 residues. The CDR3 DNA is TGTGCCAGTAGTTCCCAAATCGGACTCTTAGATAGCAATCAGCCCCAGCATTTT. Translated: CASSSQIGLLDSNQPQHF.

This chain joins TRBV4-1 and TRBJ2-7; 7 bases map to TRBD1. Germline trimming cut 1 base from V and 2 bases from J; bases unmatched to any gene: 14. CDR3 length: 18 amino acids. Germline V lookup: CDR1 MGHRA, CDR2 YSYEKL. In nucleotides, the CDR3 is TGCGCCAGCAGCCAAGGATTCCCTCTATTGACAGGGACCTACGAGCAGTACTTC. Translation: CASSQGFPLLTGTYEQYF.

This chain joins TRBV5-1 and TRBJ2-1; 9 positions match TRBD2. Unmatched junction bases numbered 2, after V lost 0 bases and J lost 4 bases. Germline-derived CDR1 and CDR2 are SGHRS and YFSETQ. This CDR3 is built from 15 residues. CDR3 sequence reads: CASSLGLAVYNEQFF. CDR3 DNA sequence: TGCGCCAGCAGCTTGGGACTAGCGGTTTACAATGAGCAGTTCTTC.

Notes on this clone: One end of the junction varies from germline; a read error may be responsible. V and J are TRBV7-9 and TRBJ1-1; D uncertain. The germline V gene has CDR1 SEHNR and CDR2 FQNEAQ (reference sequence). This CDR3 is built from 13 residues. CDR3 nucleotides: TGTTCCAGCAGCTTCGGGATTAACACTGAAGCTTTCTTT. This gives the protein CSSSFGINTEAFF.

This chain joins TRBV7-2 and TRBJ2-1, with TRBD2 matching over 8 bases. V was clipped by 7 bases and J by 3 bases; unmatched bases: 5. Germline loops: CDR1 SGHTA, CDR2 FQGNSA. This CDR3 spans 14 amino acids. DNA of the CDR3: TGTGCCAGCACTGCGGGAGGAGGCTACAATGAGCAGTTCTTC. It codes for CASTAGGGYNEQFF.

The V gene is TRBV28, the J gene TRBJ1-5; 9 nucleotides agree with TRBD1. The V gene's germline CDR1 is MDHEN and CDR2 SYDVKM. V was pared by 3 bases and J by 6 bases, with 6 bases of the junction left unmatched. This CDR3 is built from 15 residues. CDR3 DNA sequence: TGTGCCAGCAGTTTGCGGGGGACAGGGATTCAGCCCCAGCATTTT. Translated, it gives CASSLRGTGIQPQHF.

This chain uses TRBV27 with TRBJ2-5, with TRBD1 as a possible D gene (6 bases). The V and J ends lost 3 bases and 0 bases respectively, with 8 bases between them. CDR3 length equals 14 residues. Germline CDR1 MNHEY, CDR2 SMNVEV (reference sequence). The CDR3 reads CASSFGQYQETQYF. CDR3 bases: TGTGCCAGCAGTTTTGGACAGTACCAAGAGACCCAGTACTTC.

CDR3 sequence (DNA): TGTGCCAGCAGCTTGGGGACAGGGAAGTACAATGAGCAGTTCTTC. Amino acid sequence: CASSLGTGKYNEQFF. The gene calls are TRBV5-4 and TRBJ2-1, with 8 nucleotides matching TRBD1. Germline loops: CDR1 SGHNT, CDR2 YYREEE (reference sequence). The CDR3 runs to 15 residues. V lost 0 bases, J lost 4 bases, and 3 bases stayed unmatched.